This TCR beta chain appears in the sequencing data of a study of CD8 T cells in Susac syndrome. Study-wide results and caveats: The study conceded that its TCR sequencing and HLA analysis involved relatively few individuals.

Trimming left V 5 bases short and J 5 bases short, with 18 bases between. The germline CDR1 and CDR2 sequences are SEHNR and FQNEAQ (reference sequence). The CDR3 has 15 amino acids. An amount of RNA that ranged from roughly 0.45 to 1 ug was reverse transcribed with random hexamers. A multiplex approach, immunoSEQ multiplex PCR, amplified TCR beta CDR3 across 54 Vbeta and 13 Jbeta. TCRdb recomputed calls from the immunoSEQ multiplex PCR reads with MiXCR, one row per CDR3 protein. This table holds about 180,000 distinct CDR3 sequences, about 95% found once. This clonotype was seen a single time. Its antigen is unknown. CD8+ and CD4+ T cells from blood underwent TCR beta sequencing, which was carried out in a high-throughput format. Negative isolation was used for CD8+ and CD4+ T cells and FACS enrichment for TEMRA cells.

The sample consisted of CD8+ T cells from PBMCs. The rearrangement links TRBV7-9 to TRBJ2-5; weak D call: TRBD2 (6 bases). The TCR comes from a human donor with multiple sclerosis. The CDR3 DNA reads TGTGCCAGCAGCCTAATCTGGAGGGTCGGGGAGACCCAGTACTTC. Its translation: CASSLIWRVGETQYF.